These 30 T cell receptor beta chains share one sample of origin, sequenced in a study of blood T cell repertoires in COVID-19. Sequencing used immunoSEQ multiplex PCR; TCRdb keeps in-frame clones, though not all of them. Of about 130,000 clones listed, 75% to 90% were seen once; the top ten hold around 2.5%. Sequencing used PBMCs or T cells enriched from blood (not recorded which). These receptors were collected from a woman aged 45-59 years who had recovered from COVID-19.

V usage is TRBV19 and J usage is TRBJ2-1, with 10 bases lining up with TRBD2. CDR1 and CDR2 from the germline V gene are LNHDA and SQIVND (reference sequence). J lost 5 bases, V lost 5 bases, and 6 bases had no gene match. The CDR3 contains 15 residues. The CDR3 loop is CASSPRTSGNNEQFF. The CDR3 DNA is TGTGCCAGTAGTCCCAGGACTAGCGGAAACAATGAGCAGTTCTTC. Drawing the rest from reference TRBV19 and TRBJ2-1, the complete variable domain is DGGITQSPKYLFRKEGQNVTLSCEQNLNHDAMYWYRQDPGQGLRLIYYSQIVNDFQKGDIAEGYSVSREKKESFPLTVTSAQKNPTAFYLCASSPRTSGNNEQFFGPGTRLTVL.

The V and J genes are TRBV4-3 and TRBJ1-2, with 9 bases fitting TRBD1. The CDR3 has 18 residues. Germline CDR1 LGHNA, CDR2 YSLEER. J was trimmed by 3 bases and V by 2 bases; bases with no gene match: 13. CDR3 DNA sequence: TGCGCCAGCAGCCAATACCTCCGGGACAGGGCGCCAGACTATGGCTACACCTTC. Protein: CASSQYLRDRAPDYGYTF.

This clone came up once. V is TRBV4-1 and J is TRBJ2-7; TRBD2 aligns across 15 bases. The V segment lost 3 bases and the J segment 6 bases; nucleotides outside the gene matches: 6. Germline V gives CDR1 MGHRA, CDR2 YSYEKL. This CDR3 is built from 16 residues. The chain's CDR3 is CASSQHTGLAGGEQYF. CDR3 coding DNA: TGCGCCAGCAGCCAGCACACGGGACTAGCGGGGGGCGAGCAGTACTTC.

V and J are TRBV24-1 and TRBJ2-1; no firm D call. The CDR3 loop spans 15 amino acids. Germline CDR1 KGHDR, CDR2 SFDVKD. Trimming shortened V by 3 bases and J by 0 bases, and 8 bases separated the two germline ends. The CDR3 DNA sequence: TGTGCCACCAGTGATCCTAGGAGCTCCTACAATGAGCAGTTCTTC. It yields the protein CATSDPRSSYNEQFF.

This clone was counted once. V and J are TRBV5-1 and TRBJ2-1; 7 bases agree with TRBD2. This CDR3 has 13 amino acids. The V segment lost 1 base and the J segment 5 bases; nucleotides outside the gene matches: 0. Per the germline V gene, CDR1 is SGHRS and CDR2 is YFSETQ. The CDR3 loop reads CASSLLADNEQFF. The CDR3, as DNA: TGCGCCAGCAGCTTGCTAGCGGACAATGAGCAGTTCTTC.

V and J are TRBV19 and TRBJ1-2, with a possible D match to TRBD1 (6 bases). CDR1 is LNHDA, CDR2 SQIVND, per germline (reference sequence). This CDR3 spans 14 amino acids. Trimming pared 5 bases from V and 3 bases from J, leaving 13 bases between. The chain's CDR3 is CASSVSDSYYGYTF. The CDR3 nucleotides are TGTGCCAGTAGTGTTTCGGACAGCTACTATGGCTACACCTTC.

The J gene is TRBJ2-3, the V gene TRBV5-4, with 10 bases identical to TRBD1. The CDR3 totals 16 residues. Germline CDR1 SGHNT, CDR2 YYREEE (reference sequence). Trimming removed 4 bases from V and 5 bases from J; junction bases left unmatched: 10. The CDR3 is CASSHRQGARGDTQYF. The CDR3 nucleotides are TGTGCCAGCAGCCACCGACAGGGGGCGAGAGGAGATACGCAGTATTTT.

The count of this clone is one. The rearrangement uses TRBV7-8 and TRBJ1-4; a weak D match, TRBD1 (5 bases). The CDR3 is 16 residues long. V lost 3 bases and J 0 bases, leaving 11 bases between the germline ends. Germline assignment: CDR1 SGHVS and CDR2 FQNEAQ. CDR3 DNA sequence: TGTGCCAGCAGCTTTCGCAGGGATGCAACTAATGAAAAACTGTTTTTT. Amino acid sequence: CASSFRRDATNEKLFF.

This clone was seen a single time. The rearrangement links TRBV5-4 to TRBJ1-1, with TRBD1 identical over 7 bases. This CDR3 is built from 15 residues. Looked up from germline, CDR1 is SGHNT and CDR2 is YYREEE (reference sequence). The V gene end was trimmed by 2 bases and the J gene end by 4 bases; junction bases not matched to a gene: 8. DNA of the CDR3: TGTGCCAGCAGCTTAATGTCAGGGGGACGCACTGAAGCTTTCTTT. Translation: CASSLMSGGRTEAFF.

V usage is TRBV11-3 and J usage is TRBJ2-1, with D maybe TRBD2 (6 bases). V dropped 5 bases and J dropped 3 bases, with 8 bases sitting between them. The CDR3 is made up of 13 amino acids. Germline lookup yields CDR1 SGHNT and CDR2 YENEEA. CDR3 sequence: CASSREIYNEQFF. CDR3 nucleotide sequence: TGTGCCAGCAGCCGGGAGATCTACAATGAGCAGTTCTTC.

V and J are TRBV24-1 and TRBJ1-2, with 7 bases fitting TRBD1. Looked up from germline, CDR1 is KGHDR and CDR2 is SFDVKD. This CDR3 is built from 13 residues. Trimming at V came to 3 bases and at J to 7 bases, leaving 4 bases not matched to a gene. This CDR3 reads CATSDGDRAGYTF. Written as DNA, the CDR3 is TGTGCCACCAGTGATGGCGACAGGGCTGGCTACACCTTC.

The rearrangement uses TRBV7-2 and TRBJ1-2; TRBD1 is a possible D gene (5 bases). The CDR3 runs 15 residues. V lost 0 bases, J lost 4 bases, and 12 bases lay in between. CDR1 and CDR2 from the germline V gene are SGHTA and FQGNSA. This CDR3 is CASSLAGEGPYGYTF. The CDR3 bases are TGTGCCAGCAGCTTAGCGGGGGAGGGACCCTATGGCTACACCTTC. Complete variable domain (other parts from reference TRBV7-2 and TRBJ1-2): GAGVSQSPSNKVTEKGKDVELRCDPISGHTALYWYRQSLGQGLEFLIYFQGNSAPDKSGLPSDRFSAERTGGSVSTLTIQRTQQEDSAVYLCASSLAGEGPYGYTFGSGTRLTVV.

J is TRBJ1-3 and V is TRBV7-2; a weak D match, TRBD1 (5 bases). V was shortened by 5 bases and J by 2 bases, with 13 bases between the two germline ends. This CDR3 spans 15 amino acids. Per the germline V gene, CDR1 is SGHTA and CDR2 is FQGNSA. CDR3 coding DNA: TGTGCCAGCAGCCCCACGGGGGATACTGGAAACACCATATATTTT. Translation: CASSPTGDTGNTIYF.

CDR3 nucleotides: TGTGCCAGCAGCGTAGGGGGACTAGCGGGTGATTACGAGCAGTACTTC. Translation: CASSVGGLAGDYEQYF. V and J are TRBV9 and TRBJ2-7; the match to TRBD2 covers 12 bases. From germline, CDR1 is SGDLS and CDR2 YYNGEE. V gave up 0 bases and J gave up 4 bases; unmatched junction bases: 5. CDR3 length equals 16 residues.

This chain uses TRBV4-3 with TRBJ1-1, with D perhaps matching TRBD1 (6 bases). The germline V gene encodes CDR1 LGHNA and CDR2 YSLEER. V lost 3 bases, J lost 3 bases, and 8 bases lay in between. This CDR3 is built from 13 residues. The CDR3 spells CASSQAGDTEAFF. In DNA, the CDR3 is TGCGCCAGCAGCCAGGCAGGGGACACTGAAGCTTTCTTT.

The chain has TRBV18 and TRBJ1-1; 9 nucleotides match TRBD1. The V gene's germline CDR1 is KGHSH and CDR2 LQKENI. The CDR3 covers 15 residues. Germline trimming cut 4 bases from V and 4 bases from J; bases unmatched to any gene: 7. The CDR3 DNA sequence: TGTGCCAGCTCACAAACAGGGGGCGCGACCACTGAAGCTTTCTTT. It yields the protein CASSQTGGATTEAFF.

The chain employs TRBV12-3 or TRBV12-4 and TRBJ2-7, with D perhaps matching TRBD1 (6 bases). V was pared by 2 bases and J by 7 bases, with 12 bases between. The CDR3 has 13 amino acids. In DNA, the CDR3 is TGTGCCAGCAGTTTACACAGGGTGAGGGAGCAGTACTTC. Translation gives CASSLHRVREQYF.

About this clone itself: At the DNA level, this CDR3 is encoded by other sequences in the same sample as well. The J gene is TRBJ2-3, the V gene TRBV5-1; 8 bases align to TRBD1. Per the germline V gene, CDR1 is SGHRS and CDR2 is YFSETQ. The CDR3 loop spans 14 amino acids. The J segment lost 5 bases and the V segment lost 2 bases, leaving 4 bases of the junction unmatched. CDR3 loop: CASSLGQGGDTQYF. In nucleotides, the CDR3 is TGCGCCAGCAGCTTAGGACAGGGAGGAGATACGCAGTATTTT.

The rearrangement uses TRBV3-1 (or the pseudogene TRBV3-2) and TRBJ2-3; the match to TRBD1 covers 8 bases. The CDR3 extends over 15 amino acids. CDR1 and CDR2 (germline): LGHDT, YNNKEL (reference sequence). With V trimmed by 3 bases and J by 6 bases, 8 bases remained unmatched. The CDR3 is CASSQPGTGVDTQYF. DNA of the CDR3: TGTGCCAGCAGCCAGCCCGGGACAGGCGTCGATACGCAGTATTTT.

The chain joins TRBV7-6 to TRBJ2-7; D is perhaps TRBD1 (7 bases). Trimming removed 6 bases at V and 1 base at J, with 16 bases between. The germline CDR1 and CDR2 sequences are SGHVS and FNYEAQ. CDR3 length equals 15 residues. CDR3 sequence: CASSSRQGLSYEQYF. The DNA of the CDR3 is TGTGCCAGCAGTTCTCGACAGGGACTTTCCTACGAGCAGTACTTC.

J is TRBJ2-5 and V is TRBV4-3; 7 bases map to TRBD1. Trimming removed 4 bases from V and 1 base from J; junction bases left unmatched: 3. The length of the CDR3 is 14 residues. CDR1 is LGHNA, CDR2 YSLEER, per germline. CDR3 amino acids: CASSRTGAQETQYF. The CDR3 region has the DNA TGCGCCAGCAGCCGAACAGGGGCCCAAGAGACCCAGTACTTC.

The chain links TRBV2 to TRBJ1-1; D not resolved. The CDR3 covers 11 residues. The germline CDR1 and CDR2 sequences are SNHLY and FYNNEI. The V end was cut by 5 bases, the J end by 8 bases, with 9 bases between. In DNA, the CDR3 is TGTGCCAGCAGTTTGTCCCGGGAAGCTTTCTTT. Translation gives CASSLSREAFF. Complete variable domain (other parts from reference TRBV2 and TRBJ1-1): EPEVTQTPSHQVTQMGQEVILRCVPISNHLYFYWYRQILGQKVEFLVSFYNNEISEKSEIFDDQFSVERPDGSNFTLKIRSTKLEDSAMYFCASSLSREAFFGQGTRLTVV.

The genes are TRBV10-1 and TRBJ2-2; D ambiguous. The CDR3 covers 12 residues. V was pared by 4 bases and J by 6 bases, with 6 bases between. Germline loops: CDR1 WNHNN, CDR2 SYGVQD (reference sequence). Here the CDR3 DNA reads TGCGCCAGCAGTGTCCTTGCCGGGGAGCTGTTTTTT. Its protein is CASSVLAGELFF.

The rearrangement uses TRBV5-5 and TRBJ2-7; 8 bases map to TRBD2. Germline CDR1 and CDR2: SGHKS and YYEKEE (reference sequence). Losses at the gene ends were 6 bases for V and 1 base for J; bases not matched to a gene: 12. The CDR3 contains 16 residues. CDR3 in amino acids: CASNPSTGGRSYEQYF. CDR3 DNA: TGTGCCAGCAACCCGTCAACGGGGGGGAGGTCCTACGAGCAGTACTTC.

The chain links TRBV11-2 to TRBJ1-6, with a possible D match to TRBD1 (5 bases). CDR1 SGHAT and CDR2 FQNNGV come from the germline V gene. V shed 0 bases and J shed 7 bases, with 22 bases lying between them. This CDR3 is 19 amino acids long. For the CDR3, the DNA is TGTGCCAGCAGCTTAGACCCTCCCGGAGGGGCGGCTAACAATTCACCCCTCCACTTT. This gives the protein CASSLDPPGGAANNSPLHF. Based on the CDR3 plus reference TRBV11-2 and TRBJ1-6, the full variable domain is EAGVAQSPRYKIIEKRQSVAFWCNPISGHATLYWYQQILGQGPKLLIQFQNNGVVDDSQLPKDRFSAERLKGVDSTLKIQPAKLEDSAVYLCASSLDPPGGAANNSPLHFGNGTRLTVT.

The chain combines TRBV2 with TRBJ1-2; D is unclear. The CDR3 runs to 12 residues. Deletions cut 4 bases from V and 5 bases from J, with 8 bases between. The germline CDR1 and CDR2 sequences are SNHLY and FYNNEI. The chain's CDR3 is CASSGGAYGYTF. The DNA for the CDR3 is TGTGCCAGCAGTGGTGGAGCTTATGGCTACACCTTC.

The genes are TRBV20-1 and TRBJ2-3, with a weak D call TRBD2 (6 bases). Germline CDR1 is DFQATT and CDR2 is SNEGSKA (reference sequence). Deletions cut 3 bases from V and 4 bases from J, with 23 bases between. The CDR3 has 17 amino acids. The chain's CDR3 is CSASLRGPNQGADTQYF. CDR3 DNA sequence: TGCAGTGCTAGTTTGCGGGGCCCCAATCAAGGCGCAGATACGCAGTATTTT.

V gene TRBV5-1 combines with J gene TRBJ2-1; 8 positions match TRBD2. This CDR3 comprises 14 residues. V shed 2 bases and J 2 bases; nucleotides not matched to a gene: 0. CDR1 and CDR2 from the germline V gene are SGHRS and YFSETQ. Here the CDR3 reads CASSFGGAYNEQFF. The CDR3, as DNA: TGCGCCAGCAGCTTCGGGGGGGCCTACAATGAGCAGTTCTTC.

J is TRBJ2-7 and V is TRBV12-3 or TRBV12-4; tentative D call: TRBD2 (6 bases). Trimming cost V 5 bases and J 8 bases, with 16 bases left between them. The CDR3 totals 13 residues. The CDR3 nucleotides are TGTGCCAGCAGTCTAACCCGGGCGGGGCAGCAGTACTTC. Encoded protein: CASSLTRAGQQYF.

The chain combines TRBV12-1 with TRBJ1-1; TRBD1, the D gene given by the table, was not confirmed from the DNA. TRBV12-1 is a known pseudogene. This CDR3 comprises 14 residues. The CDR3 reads CASSLDRGNTEAFF. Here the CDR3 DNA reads TGTGCCAGCAGCTTGGACAGGGGAAACACTGAAGCTTTCTTT.